Following are 22 T cell receptor beta chains from one sample sequenced in a study of blood T cell repertoires in COVID-19. Repertoires were generated with immunoSEQ multiplex PCR, while TCRdb's copy carries only in-frame clones and drops some. The table has 230,000 or so clones, less than 90% seen once; the top ten hold under 3%. The sample consisted of PBMCs or T cells enriched from blood (not recorded which). These receptors were obtained from a young woman who had recovered from COVID-19.

This chain connects TRBV20-1 to TRBJ1-1, with TRBD1 matching 9 bases. CDR1 is DFQATT and CDR2 is SNEGSKA in the germline V gene (reference sequence). The CDR3 is 11 residues long. V gave up 7 bases and J gave up 5 bases; unmatched junction bases: 2. CDR3 protein: CSGDRETEAFF. For the CDR3, the DNA is TGCAGTGGGGACAGGGAGACTGAAGCTTTCTTT.

The chain combines TRBV28 with TRBJ1-6; D is possibly TRBD1 (5 bases). The length of the CDR3 is 14 residues. The germline V gene has CDR1 MDHEN and CDR2 SYDVKM. V gave up 2 bases and J gave up 11 bases, with 13 bases separating them. The DNA for the CDR3 is TGTGCCAGCAGTTTAAGTGCAGGGTGGACACCCCTCCACTTT. Translating it yields CASSLSAGWTPLHF.

The rearrangement links TRBV29-1 to TRBJ2-2, with a tentative D call TRBD2 (5 bases). The germline CDR1 and CDR2 sequences are SQVTM and ANQGSEA. The CDR3 extends over 12 amino acids. The germline V and J ends were trimmed by 4 bases and 4 bases, with 7 bases remaining between them. The DNA of the CDR3 is TGCAGCGTTGTCGGGGTCACCGGGGAGCTGTTTTTT. Residues: CSVVGVTGELFF.

The chain couples TRBV6-5 to TRBJ1-6; D perhaps matches TRBD1 (5 bases). CDR1 is MNHEY and CDR2 is SVGAGI in the germline V gene. The CDR3 contains 15 residues. The V end was cut by 0 bases, the J end by 6 bases, with 9 bases between. The CDR3 region has the DNA TGTGCCAGCAGTTACTCGCGTCAGGGTAATTCACCCCTCCACTTT. Translated, it gives CASSYSRQGNSPLHF.

The V gene is TRBV7-2, the J gene TRBJ1-6, with TRBD1 matching 9 bases. V trimming: 5 bases; J trimming: 9 bases; junction bases outside the gene matches: 8. This CDR3 contains 15 residues. Germline CDR1 reads SGHTA; CDR2 reads FQGNSA. CDR3 protein: CASSLRQGEGSPLHF. CDR3 sequence (DNA): TGTGCCAGCAGCCTACGACAGGGGGAAGGTTCACCCCTCCACTTT. Supplemented by reference TRBV7-2 and TRBJ1-6, the full variable domain reads GAGVSQSPSNKVTEKGKDVELRCDPISGHTALYWYRQSLGQGLEFLIYFQGNSAPDKSGLPSDRFSAERTGGSVSTLTIQRTQQEDSAVYLCASSLRQGEGSPLHFGNGTRLTVT.

The gene calls are TRBV4-2 and TRBJ2-1; 8 positions match TRBD2. Germline V lookup: CDR1 LGHNA, CDR2 YNFKEQ. The CDR3 length is 14 residues. V was pared by 1 base and J by 10 bases, with 6 bases of the junction left unmatched. CDR3 amino acids: CASSQAGGHREQFF. Here the CDR3 DNA reads TGTGCCAGCAGCCAAGCGGGGGGGCACCGGGAGCAGTTCTTC.

This chain joins TRBV11-2 and TRBJ1-2; 8 nucleotides line up with TRBD1. Trimming removed 6 bases from V and 7 bases from J; junction bases left unmatched: 7. The CDR3 consists of 13 residues. Germline V gene lookup returns CDR1 SGHAT and CDR2 FQNNGV. As DNA, the CDR3 is TGTGCCAGCAGATCTGACAGGGGTGGTGGCTACACCTTC. Translated: CASRSDRGGGYTF. The full variable domain, with the rest looked up from reference TRBV11-2 and TRBJ1-2, is EAGVAQSPRYKIIEKRQSVAFWCNPISGHATLYWYQQILGQGPKLLIQFQNNGVVDDSQLPKDRFSAERLKGVDSTLKIQPAKLEDSAVYLCASRSDRGGGYTFGSGTRLTVV.

This chain joins TRBV7-2 and TRBJ1-2; possibly TRBD1 for D (6 bases). The CDR3 spans 15 residues. Trimming cost V 5 bases and J 1 base, with 14 bases left between them. Germline-derived CDR1 and CDR2 are SGHTA and FQGNSA. This CDR3 reads CASSPPKDSNYGYTF. The CDR3 DNA reads as TGTGCCAGCAGCCCCCCAAAGGACAGTAACTATGGCTACACCTTC.

In this sample, this clone turned up once. The V and J genes are TRBV7-2 and TRBJ2-7; maybe TRBD1 (5 bases). Germline loops: CDR1 SGHTA, CDR2 FQGNSA. V lost 5 bases to trimming and J lost 2 bases, with 10 bases between them. This CDR3 has 13 residues. CDR3: CASSVDRTYEQYF. CDR3 DNA: TGTGCCAGCAGCGTAGACAGAACCTACGAGCAGTACTTC.

The gene calls are TRBV2 and TRBJ1-5; D may be TRBD1 (6 bases). The CDR3 extends over 15 amino acids. V gave up 4 bases and J gave up 5 bases, with 15 bases separating them. Looked up from germline, CDR1 is SNHLY and CDR2 is FYNNEI. CDR3 region: CASSVFDRLDQPQHF. The CDR3 DNA reads TGTGCCAGCAGTGTATTTGACAGGTTAGATCAGCCCCAGCATTTT.

The chain links TRBV9 to TRBJ2-3; TRBD1 matches at 7 bases. The J segment lost 0 bases and the V segment lost 1 base, leaving 8 bases of the junction unmatched. Germline loops: CDR1 SGDLS, CDR2 YYNGEE. The CDR3 has 17 amino acids. The CDR3 region is CASSVPVDRSSTDTQYF. The CDR3 DNA reads as TGTGCCAGCAGCGTACCTGTGGACAGGTCAAGCACAGATACGCAGTATTTT.

The chain has TRBV5-5 and TRBJ1-4; 9 bases map to TRBD1. Germline CDR1 SGHKS, CDR2 YYEKEE (reference sequence). Losses at the gene ends were 2 bases for V and 4 bases for J; bases not matched to a gene: 6. The CDR3 extends over 16 amino acids. The CDR3 region is CASSLRGTGFNEKLFF. The CDR3 nucleotides read TGTGCCAGCAGCTTACGCGGGACAGGGTTTAATGAAAAACTGTTTTTT.

In its sample, this clone was seen once. V is TRBV11-3 and J is TRBJ1-1; no definite D call. Germline-derived CDR1 and CDR2 are SGHNT and YENEEA. Trimming pared 1 base from V and 1 base from J, leaving 4 bases between. The CDR3 length is 13 residues. The CDR3 loop is CASSLVQNTEAFF. The CDR3 coding sequence is TGTGCCAGCAGCTTAGTTCAGAACACTGAAGCTTTCTTT.

There are a few counts of this clone. V gene TRBV5-5 combines with J gene TRBJ1-1, with no clear D. The germline gives CDR1 SGHKS, CDR2 YYEKEE (reference sequence). Deletions cut 2 bases from V and 4 bases from J, with 15 bases between. The CDR3 spans 15 residues. This chain's CDR3 is CASSFLNRGRTEAFF. CDR3 DNA: TGTGCCAGCAGCTTTCTTAATCGGGGTCGCACTGAAGCTTTCTTT. The whole variable domain, remainder taken from reference TRBV5-5 and TRBJ1-1, is DAGVTQSPTHLIKTRGQQVTLRCSPISGHKSVSWYQQVLGQGPQFIFQYYEKEERGRGNFPDRFSARQFPNYSSELNVNALLLGDSALYLCASSFLNRGRTEAFFGQGTRLTVV.

The rearrangement uses TRBV4-1 and TRBJ1-2; D may be TRBD1 (5 bases). The CDR3 loop spans 14 amino acids. V lost 4 bases to trimming and J lost 4 bases, with 13 bases between them. Germline CDR1 is MGHRA and CDR2 is YSYEKL. The CDR3 loop reads CASSPTTDTYGYTF. The CDR3 nucleotides read TGCGCCAGCAGCCCAACGACAGATACCTATGGCTACACCTTC.

The chain carries TRBV28 and TRBJ2-7, with 9 bases identical to TRBD1. The J segment lost 2 bases and the V segment lost 3 bases, leaving 8 bases of the junction unmatched. CDR3 length: 16 amino acids. Germline lookup yields CDR1 MDHEN and CDR2 SYDVKM. This chain's CDR3 is CASSFNPGQGAYEQYF. The CDR3 DNA sequence: TGTGCCAGCAGTTTCAACCCGGGACAGGGCGCCTACGAGCAGTACTTC.

The chain has TRBV19 and TRBJ1-6, with a tentative D call TRBD1 (6 bases). The germline CDR1 and CDR2 sequences are LNHDA and SQIVND (reference sequence). V was clipped by 4 bases and J by 11 bases, with 15 bases between them. The CDR3 has 14 residues. The CDR3 here is CASSTTGSVTPLHF. CDR3 coding DNA: TGTGCCAGTAGTACAACAGGGAGTGTGACACCCCTCCACTTT.

The chain combines TRBV7-3 with TRBJ2-7; 8 nucleotides line up with TRBD2. The CDR3 has 16 amino acids. V dropped 2 bases and J dropped 4; count of bases not matched to a gene: 10. Germline CDR1 is SGHTA and CDR2 is FQGTGA. The CDR3 bases are TGTGCCAGCAGCTTAGAAGCGGGGGTTGTAAAATACGAGCAGTACTTC. It is translated as CASSLEAGVVKYEQYF.

This clone was recorded once. The chain carries TRBV6-5 and TRBJ1-1; tentatively, D is TRBD1 (5 bases). The V gene's germline CDR1 is MNHEY and CDR2 SVGAGI. This CDR3 contains 13 residues. The V gene lost 6 bases and the J gene lost 2 bases, with 10 bases spanning the gap. CDR3 loop: CASREGQNTEAFF. CDR3 DNA sequence: TGTGCCAGCAGGGAGGGGCAAAACACTGAAGCTTTCTTT.

The chain recombines TRBV24-1 with TRBJ2-3; possible D gene TRBD2, 6 bases. V lost 3 bases and J 3 bases, leaving 15 bases between the germline ends. This CDR3 contains 16 residues. Germline CDR1 KGHDR, CDR2 SFDVKD. The CDR3 DNA sequence: TGTGCCACCAGTGATCCCCTCGGGGGAGGAACAGATACGCAGTATTTT. It translates to CATSDPLGGGTDTQYF.

The chain is built from TRBV7-3 and TRBJ1-1; 9 bases are shared with TRBD1. The CDR3 spans 16 residues. The germline V gene has CDR1 SGHTA and CDR2 FQGTGA. Trimming took 0 bases from V and 5 from J; bases not matched to a gene: 7. The CDR3 DNA follows: TGTGCCAGCAGCTTAACGAGGGGACAGGGTGGGACTGAAGCTTTCTTT. It yields the protein CASSLTRGQGGTEAFF.

The rearrangement joins TRBV7-2 to TRBJ1-2; 8 bases map to TRBD1. Trimming removed 4 bases from V and 2 bases from J; junction bases left unmatched: 3. This CDR3 comprises 14 residues. Germline V gene data show CDR1 as SGHTA and CDR2 as FQGNSA. The CDR3 DNA reads TGTGCCAGCAGCTCCCAGGGGGCGAACTATGGCTACACCTTC. This codes for CASSSQGANYGYTF.